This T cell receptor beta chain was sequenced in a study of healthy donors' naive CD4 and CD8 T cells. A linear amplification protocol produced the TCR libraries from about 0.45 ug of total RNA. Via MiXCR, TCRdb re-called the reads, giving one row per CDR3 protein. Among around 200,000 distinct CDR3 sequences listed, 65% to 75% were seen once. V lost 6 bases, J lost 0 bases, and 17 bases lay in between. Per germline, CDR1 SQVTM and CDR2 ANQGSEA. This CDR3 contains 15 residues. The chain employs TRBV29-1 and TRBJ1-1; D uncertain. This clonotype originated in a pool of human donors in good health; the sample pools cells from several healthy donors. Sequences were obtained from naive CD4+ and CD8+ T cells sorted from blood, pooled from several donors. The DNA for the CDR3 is TGCAGCGTCCTAATCGACGGACGGTTGAACACTGAAGCTTTCTTT. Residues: CSVLIDGRLNTEAFF.